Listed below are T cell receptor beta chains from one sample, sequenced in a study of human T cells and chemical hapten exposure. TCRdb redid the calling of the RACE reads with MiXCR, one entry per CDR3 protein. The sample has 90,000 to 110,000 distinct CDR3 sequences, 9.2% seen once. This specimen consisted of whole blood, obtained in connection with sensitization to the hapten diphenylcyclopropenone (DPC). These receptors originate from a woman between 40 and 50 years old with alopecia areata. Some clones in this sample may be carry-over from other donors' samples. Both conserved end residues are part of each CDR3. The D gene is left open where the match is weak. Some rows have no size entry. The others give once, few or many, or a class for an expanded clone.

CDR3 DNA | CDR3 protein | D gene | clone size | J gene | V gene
TGTGCCAGCAGTTACCGGGACAGGCTTAACTATGGCTACACCTTC | CASSYRDRLNYGYTF | TRBD1 | . | TRBJ1-2 | TRBV6-5
TGTGCCAGCAGCCAAGATATGGGAGGGATCGCCTACGAGCAGTACTTC | CASSQDMGGIAYEQYF | TRBD2 | . | TRBJ2-7 | TRBV3-1
TGCGCCAGCACTACCCTTGGCGGGGGGGCAAGAGAGCAGTTCTTC | CASTTLGGGAREQFF | TRBD2 | . | TRBJ2-1 | TRBV10-2
TGTGCCAGCAGGCCCGCGTTAGGACTAGCGGGGGCGGTGCGAGGCACCGGGGAGCTGTTTTTT | CASRPALGLAGAVRGTGELFF | TRBD2 | many | TRBJ2-2 | TRBV6-5
TGTGCCAGCACCAGGGCCACCTACGAGCAGTACTTC | CASTRATYEQYF | . | few | TRBJ2-7 | TRBV28
TGTGCCAGCAGTTTTAGCGGGGGGACCTACAATGAGCAGTTCTTC | CASSFSGGTYNEQFF | TRBD2 | many | TRBJ2-1 | TRBV25-1
TGTGCCACCAGTACCGGGGGCCTCTCCTACAATGAGCAGTTCTTC | CATSTGGLSYNEQFF | . | few | TRBJ2-1 | TRBV24-1
TGTGCCAGCAGTTACCAGGGACTCGATCTATATGAAGAGACCCAGTACTTC | CASSYQGLDLYEETQYF | . | few | TRBJ2-5 | TRBV6-2/TRBV6-3
TGTGCCAGCAGTGAGCCTGGGGTAGGGTACACCGGGGAGCTGTTTTTT | CASSEPGVGYTGELFF | . | many | TRBJ2-2 | TRBV2
TGTGCCAGCAGATGGGACCGCCAAGTGGACACCATATATTTT | CASRWDRQVDTIYF | . | many | TRBJ1-3 | TRBV6-2/TRBV6-3
TGTGCCAGCTCACTATCAGGGACAGGGGTTGTGGGCCGCTCACCCCTCCACTTT | CASSLSGTGVVGRSPLHF | TRBD1 | few | TRBJ1-6 | TRBV27
TGCAGCGTTGTGTGGTGGACAGCCATGAACACTGAAGCTTTCTTT | CSVVWWTAMNTEAFF | . | few | TRBJ1-1 | TRBV29-1
TGTGCCAGCAGCTTAGAACTAGCCCCATCCTACGAGCAGTACTTC | CASSLELAPSYEQYF | . | few | TRBJ2-7 | TRBV7-8
TGTGCCAGCAGTTTACCAGGAAACACCGGGGAGCTGTTTTTT | CASSLPGNTGELFF | . | many | TRBJ2-2 | TRBV28
TGTGCCAGCAGCTTAACAGGGGGCTATTCACCCCTCCACTTT | CASSLTGGYSPLHF | TRBD1 | few | TRBJ1-6 | TRBV7-2
TGTGCCAGCAGCTTACGGAGTCCCGGCAGGGTAGGCGAAAAACTGTTTTTT | CASSLRSPGRVGEKLFF | . | many | TRBJ1-4 | TRBV7-8
TGTGCCAGTAGTCTTGGCCCGGCGGGGGTTGTGGAGACCCAGTACTTC | CASSLGPAGVVETQYF | TRBD2 | few | TRBJ2-5 | TRBV19
TGTGCCAGTAGTCTTACTGAGGGACTAACCTCTGGGGCCAACGTCCTGACTTTC | CASSLTEGLTSGANVLTF | TRBD2 | many | TRBJ2-6 | TRBV19
TGTGCCAGCAGCCCCCAATCCCCGGGACAGGGGGCAAAAAAGCCCCAGCATTTT | CASSPQSPGQGAKKPQHF | . | few | TRBJ1-5 | TRBV3-2
TGTGCCAGCAGCCGGAGGACAGCAGTCAATCAGCCCCAGCATTTT | CASSRRTAVNQPQHF | . | few | TRBJ1-5 | TRBV28
TGTGCCAGCGGATCTAGCGGGGGGGCGGAGACCCAGTACTTC | CASGSSGGAETQYF | TRBD2 | many | TRBJ2-5 | TRBV28
TGTGCCAGCAGTTGGAGCAGTCCGGGCCCTCACCGGGAGATCGGTACCGGGGAGCTGTTTTTT | CASSWSSPGPHREIGTGELFF | . | . | TRBJ2-2 | TRBV27
TGTGCCAGCAGCCCCGGGACGGTCACTGAAGCTTTCTTT | CASSPGTVTEAFF | . | many | TRBJ1-1 | TRBV7-2
TGTGCCAGCAGCTCCATACAAAGACTAGCGGGATCCTACGAGCAGTACTTC | CASSSIQRLAGSYEQYF | TRBD2 | few | TRBJ2-7 | TRBV7-9
TGTGCCAGCAGTCCCATCTATGAGGGTCGCCGAGCTTTCTTT | CASSPIYEGRRAFF | . | few | TRBJ1-1 | TRBV6-2/TRBV6-3
TGTGCCAGCTCTCCGGGCTTCGGGGGGCCCCAGCATTTT | CASSPGFGGPQHF | . | few | TRBJ1-5 | TRBV27
TGTGCCAGCAGCTTATTTTCTATTGAGCGTTCCGGGGAGCTGTTTTTT | CASSLFSIERSGELFF | . | many | TRBJ2-2 | TRBV11-2
TGTGCCTGGAGGGGGCTTTCAGGTTCACCCCTCCACTTT | CAWRGLSGSPLHF | . | many | TRBJ1-6 | TRBV30
TGTGCCAGCACTTCGGACAGGCCGGAGACCCAGTACTTC | CASTSDRPETQYF | TRBD1 | . | TRBJ2-5 | TRBV27
TGCAGTGCTAGAGCCGGGACAGGGGCCTACAATGAGCAGTTCTTC | CSARAGTGAYNEQFF | TRBD1 | many | TRBJ2-1 | TRBV20-1
TGTGCCAGCAGAGAGGCCGTGACAGGGGGCAGTGGCTACACCTTC | CASREAVTGGSGYTF | TRBD1 | few | TRBJ1-2 | TRBV6-1
TGTGCCAGCAGTTACCTCGGACAGGGAGGACTGTTTTTT | CASSYLGQGGLFF | TRBD1 | few | TRBJ1-4 | TRBV6-5
TGTGCCAGCAGTTACTCATGGGGGGACTACTCCTACGAGCAGTACTTC | CASSYSWGDYSYEQYF | TRBD2 | many | TRBJ2-7 | TRBV6-5
TGTGCCAGCAGTTACCCGCAGGGGAATCAGCCCCAGCATTTT | CASSYPQGNQPQHF | . | . | TRBJ1-5 | TRBV6-6
TGTGCCAGCAGTGAGGGAAGGGTCACTGAAGCTTTCTTT | CASSEGRVTEAFF | . | many | TRBJ1-1 | TRBV6-2/TRBV6-3
TGTGCCAGCAGGATTAGGCGCTCTGGGGCCAACGTCCTGACTTTC | CASRIRRSGANVLTF | . | . | TRBJ2-6 | TRBV7-9
TGTGCCAGCAGCTCCGACAGCTATAATCAGCCCCAGCATTTT | CASSSDSYNQPQHF | . | many | TRBJ1-5 | TRBV6-2/TRBV6-3
TGTGCCAGCAGCGACTATGTTGGAAACACCATATATTTT | CASSDYVGNTIYF | . | . | TRBJ1-3 | TRBV9
TGTGCCAGCAGCCAAGAGGGACTAGCGGGGTCCCCATGGTACTTC | CASSQEGLAGSPWYF | TRBD2 | many | TRBJ2-4 | TRBV3-1
TGTGCCAGCAGTTTACGCAGGGCCCCAGTGGCCAACGTCCTGACTTTC | CASSLRRAPVANVLTF | . | few | TRBJ2-6 | TRBV27
TGTGCCAGTACAAGTGGGTCGACTGAAGCTTTCTTT | CASTSGSTEAFF | . | many | TRBJ1-1 | TRBV2
TGTGCCAGCCCTAACCCGAAGAGACGGACAGTCGTGGACGAAAGCACAGATACGCAGTATTTT | CASPNPKRRTVVDESTDTQYF | . | many | TRBJ2-3 | TRBV27
TGTGCCAGCAGCCAAGTTGGAGCGGGGGATACAGATACGCAGTATTTT | CASSQVGAGDTDTQYF | TRBD2 | . | TRBJ2-3 | TRBV4-2
TGTGCCAGCTGCATGGGAGCGGGGGGTCAGGACCAAGAGACCCAGTACTTC | CASCMGAGGQDQETQYF | TRBD2 | many | TRBJ2-5 | TRBV10-3
TGTGCCAGCTCACCAGGCCACATCATGAACACTGAAGCTTTCTTT | CASSPGHIMNTEAFF | . | few | TRBJ1-1 | TRBV18
TGCGCCAGCAGCCAAGATAGAACAGCTACCTATGGCTACACCTTC | CASSQDRTATYGYTF | . | . | TRBJ1-2 | TRBV4-1
TGCACCACCCGGAAGGACTCAGATACGCAGTATTTT | CTTRKDSDTQYF | . | . | TRBJ2-3 | TRBV29-1
TGTGCCAGCAGTTACATCGGGGTCTCGGGGGGCTACACCTTC | CASSYIGVSGGYTF | . | few | TRBJ1-2 | TRBV6-5
TGTGCCAGCAGCCTCGGACAGCAGGGCGCTGAAGCTTTCTTT | CASSLGQQGAEAFF | . | many | TRBJ1-1 | TRBV3-1
TGTGCCAGCAGTTCCCTTTTAGCGGGGGAAACCGGGGAGCTGTTTTTT | CASSSLLAGETGELFF | TRBD2 | . | TRBJ2-2 | TRBV6-2/TRBV6-3
TGCGCCAGCAGCCAAGATCAGTTAGGCGTGGGTAATTCACCCCTCCACTTT | CASSQDQLGVGNSPLHF | . | few | TRBJ1-6 | TRBV4-1
TGTGCCAGCAGTTGGAGGGATCAGCCCCAGCATTTT | CASSWRDQPQHF | . | . | TRBJ1-5 | TRBV12-3/TRBV12-4
TGTGCCAGCAGTTACTCGAACACGGGGGAGTTGGACACTGAAGCTTTCTTT | CASSYSNTGELDTEAFF | . | few | TRBJ1-1 | TRBV6-5
TGTGCCAGCGCGAATCCCCTCGGAGTAGCCAAAAACATTCAGTACTTC | CASANPLGVAKNIQYF | . | . | TRBJ2-4 | TRBV6-2/TRBV6-3
TGTGCCAGCAGCCAAGACAGGCATCAAACGAATAATTCACCCCTCCACTTT | CASSQDRHQTNNSPLHF | . | many | TRBJ1-6 | TRBV4-2
TGTGCCAGCAGTCCATTGTCGGGGGTGGTGAACACTGAAGCTTTCTTT | CASSPLSGVVNTEAFF | . | few | TRBJ1-1 | TRBV6-1
TGTGCCAGCAGTTTTGTAGCGGGAAGTGAGCAGTTCTTC | CASSFVAGSEQFF | TRBD2 | . | TRBJ2-1 | TRBV27
TGTGCCAGCAATGGGGTTGGGGGGACCTACGAGCAGTACTTC | CASNGVGGTYEQYF | . | . | TRBJ2-7 | TRBV28